This T cell receptor (beta chain) was found in a study of T cell responses to AZD1222 COVID-19 vaccine. At the level of the study: Investigators merged groups given second doses at roughly 4 or roughly 12 weeks.

This table comes from immunoSEQ multiplex PCR, and its TCRdb copy is limited to in-frame clones, with some not included. The table lists roughly 100,000 clones, less than 90% of them singletons, with over 15% in the top ten. On this clone itself: What it binds is unknown.

The V end was cut by 4 bases, the J end by 6 bases, with 15 bases between. CDR1 is KGHSH, CDR2 LQKENI, per germline. The CDR3 consists of 15 residues. Points from the study as a whole: Vaccine-associated CD4 TCRs ranged over spike, dominating at 160-218 and 743-854. Mostly white British, mostly female donors; authors suggested clonal diversity may be underestimated.

Here the sequenced sample was peripheral blood, taken on day 0 of AZD1222 vaccination. The J gene is TRBJ2-2, the V gene TRBV18; TRBD1 might be the D (6 bases). The sequence was collected from an adult in good health. In DNA form, the CDR3 reads TGTGCCAGCTCACAAGCCGAAACAGGGTCCGGGGAGCTGTTTTTT. This translates into CASSQAETGSGELFF.